Listed below are T cell receptor beta chains from one sample, sequenced in a study of breast tumors, draining lymph nodes, adjacent tissues. TCRdb re-called the multiplex PCR reads with MiXCR, one entry per CDR3 protein. This sample yields about 180,000 distinct CDR3 sequences, of which roughly a third are seen a single time; roughly 4.5% belongs to the top ten. The sequencing sample was made of axillary lymph node tissue. All receptors derive from a female donor with breast cancer. Some clones in this sample may be carry-over from other donors' samples. The CDR3 runs from the conserved cysteine through the conserved F or W. Fields, in order: J gene, V gene, D gene, clone size, CDR3 protein, CDR3 DNA. D genes are given only for firm matches. For some rows the clone size is stated as once, few or many, or as a class when expanded; others skip it.

J gene: TRBJ1-5; V gene: TRBV20-1; D gene: TRBD1; clone size: many; CDR3 protein: CSAFEGTAEYNQPQHF; CDR3 DNA: TGCAGTGCTTTCGAGGGGACAGCAGAATACAATCAGCCCCAGCATTTT
J gene: TRBJ2-1; V gene: TRBV12-3/TRBV12-4; D gene: -; clone size: many; CDR3 protein: CASSFRTPYNEQFF; CDR3 DNA: TGTGCCAGCAGTTTTAGGACACCATACAATGAGCAGTTCTTC
J gene: TRBJ1-6; V gene: TRBV29-1; D gene: TRBD1; clone size: -; CDR3 protein: CSLGDRGYSGSPLHF; CDR3 DNA: TGCAGCTTAGGGGACAGGGGGTACTCAGGATCACCCCTCCACTTT
J gene: TRBJ1-2; V gene: TRBV12-3/TRBV12-4; D gene: TRBD1; clone size: many; CDR3 protein: CASSDTGTGHGYTF; CDR3 DNA: TGTGCCAGCAGTGACACCGGGACAGGGCATGGCTACACCTTC
J gene: TRBJ2-1; V gene: TRBV7-8; D gene: -; clone size: many; CDR3 protein: CASSSGVGGYNEQFF; CDR3 DNA: TGTGCCAGCAGCTCGGGGGTGGGGGGTTACAATGAGCAGTTCTTC
J gene: TRBJ2-1; V gene: TRBV19; D gene: TRBD2; clone size: -; CDR3 protein: CASSIFWTSGENNEQFF; CDR3 DNA: TGTGCCAGTAGTATCTTTTGGACTAGCGGGGAAAACAATGAGCAGTTCTTC
J gene: TRBJ1-5; V gene: TRBV7-8; D gene: TRBD1; clone size: many; CDR3 protein: CASSSPSGGNQPQHF; CDR3 DNA: TGTGCCAGCAGCTCACCCTCAGGGGGGAATCAGCCCCAGCATTTT
J gene: TRBJ2-5; V gene: TRBV7-8; D gene: TRBD2; clone size: many; CDR3 protein: CASSLGLAGGIPETQYF; CDR3 DNA: TGTGCCAGCAGCTTAGGACTAGCGGGGGGAATCCCGGAGACCCAGTACTTC
J gene: TRBJ1-2; V gene: TRBV12-3/TRBV12-4; D gene: -; clone size: many; CDR3 protein: CASSLVGSYGYTF; CDR3 DNA: TGTGCCAGCAGTTTAGTCGGGTCCTATGGCTACACCTTC
J gene: TRBJ2-3; V gene: TRBV11-2; D gene: -; clone size: many; CDR3 protein: CASSLHGPNRPTDTQYF; CDR3 DNA: TGTGCCAGCAGCTTACACGGCCCAAACCGTCCCACAGATACGCAGTATTTT
J gene: TRBJ1-6; V gene: TRBV2; D gene: -; clone size: -; CDR3 protein: CASSGGSPLHF; CDR3 DNA: TGTGCCAGCAGTGGGGGATCACCCCTCCACTTT
J gene: TRBJ1-5; V gene: TRBV15; D gene: -; clone size: -; CDR3 protein: CATSSEVDLSNQPQHF; CDR3 DNA: TGTGCCACCAGCAGTGAAGTAGACCTTAGCAATCAGCCCCAGCATTTT
J gene: TRBJ1-4; V gene: TRBV29-1; D gene: -; clone size: -; CDR3 protein: CSVEVAGWEKLFF; CDR3 DNA: TGCAGCGTTGAAGTAGCGGGATGGGAAAAACTGTTTTTT
J gene: TRBJ2-3; V gene: TRBV20-1; D gene: -; clone size: -; CDR3 protein: CSASQGPRETRCVTQYF; CDR3 DNA: TGCAGTGCTAGCCAGGGGCCGAGAGAGACTAGATGTGTTACGCAGTATTTT
J gene: TRBJ2-3; V gene: TRBV7-3; D gene: -; clone size: many; CDR3 protein: CASSRGQSTDTQYF; CDR3 DNA: TGTGCCAGCAGCCGAGGACAAAGCACAGATACGCAGTATTTT
J gene: TRBJ2-5; V gene: TRBV12-3/TRBV12-4; D gene: TRBD1; clone size: many; CDR3 protein: CASSPGTVSSAQYF; CDR3 DNA: TGTGCCAGCAGTCCCGGGACAGTGTCTTCGGCCCAGTACTTC
J gene: TRBJ1-5; V gene: TRBV2; D gene: -; clone size: many; CDR3 protein: CASSAVGNQPQHF; CDR3 DNA: TGTGCCAGCAGTGCGGTAGGGAATCAGCCCCAGCATTTT
J gene: TRBJ2-5; V gene: TRBV6-6; D gene: -; clone size: many; CDR3 protein: CASSYGRKETQYF; CDR3 DNA: TGTGCCAGCAGTTATGGTCGCAAGGAGACCCAGTACTTC
J gene: TRBJ2-7; V gene: TRBV5-6; D gene: -; clone size: many; CDR3 protein: CASSKGVYEQYF; CDR3 DNA: TGTGCCAGCAGCAAAGGGGTTTACGAGCAGTACTTC
J gene: TRBJ1-3; V gene: TRBV19; D gene: -; clone size: many; CDR3 protein: CASSIIGLGWGSGSGNTIYF; CDR3 DNA: TGTGCCAGTAGTATAATTGGGCTTGGATGGGGGAGCGGATCTGGAAACACCATATATTTT
J gene: TRBJ1-4; V gene: TRBV6-5; D gene: TRBD1; clone size: few; CDR3 protein: CASSHSRDRGREKLFF; CDR3 DNA: TGTGCCAGCAGTCACTCGCGGGACAGGGGGAGAGAAAAACTGTTTTTT
J gene: TRBJ1-3; V gene: TRBV6-1; D gene: -; clone size: many; CDR3 protein: CASWGWDSGNTIYF; CDR3 DNA: TGTGCCAGTTGGGGATGGGACTCTGGAAACACCATATATTTT
J gene: TRBJ2-5; V gene: TRBV12-3/TRBV12-4; D gene: TRBD1; clone size: -; CDR3 protein: CASSATGETQYF; CDR3 DNA: TGTGCCAGCTCTGCGACAGGGGAGACCCAGTACTTC
J gene: TRBJ1-1; V gene: TRBV5-1; D gene: -; clone size: few; CDR3 protein: CASSLGGAYNTEAFF; CDR3 DNA: TGCGCCAGCAGCTTGGGGGGGGCCTACAACACTGAAGCTTTCTTT
J gene: TRBJ1-1; V gene: TRBV2; D gene: -; clone size: many; CDR3 protein: CASRGLRTVNTEAFF; CDR3 DNA: TGTGCCAGCAGGGGACTGCGGACCGTGAACACTGAAGCTTTCTTT
J gene: TRBJ2-3; V gene: TRBV14; D gene: TRBD2; clone size: -; CDR3 protein: CASSQAFLAGYTDTQYF; CDR3 DNA: TGTGCCAGCAGCCAAGCTTTCCTAGCGGGATACACAGATACGCAGTATTTT
J gene: TRBJ1-2; V gene: TRBV6-2/TRBV6-3; D gene: -; clone size: many; CDR3 protein: CASTQTQGRSYGYTF; CDR3 DNA: TGTGCCAGCACCCAAACTCAAGGGAGGAGCTATGGCTACACCTTC
J gene: TRBJ2-7; V gene: TRBV27; D gene: TRBD1; clone size: -; CDR3 protein: CASSYRGGTYEQYF; CDR3 DNA: TGTGCCAGCAGTTACAGGGGTGGAACCTACGAGCAGTACTTC
J gene: TRBJ2-2; V gene: TRBV7-9; D gene: TRBD1; clone size: many; CDR3 protein: CASSAGTGRTGELFF; CDR3 DNA: TGTGCCAGCAGCGCTGGGACAGGGAGGACCGGGGAGCTGTTTTTT
J gene: TRBJ2-1; V gene: TRBV5-4; D gene: TRBD2; clone size: -; CDR3 protein: CASSLGIAGAPSYNEQFF; CDR3 DNA: TGTGCCAGCAGCTTGGGGATAGCGGGGGCCCCCTCCTACAATGAGCAGTTCTTC
J gene: TRBJ2-3; V gene: TRBV7-9; D gene: -; clone size: medium-sized; CDR3 protein: CASSLAAGPTDTQYF; CDR3 DNA: TGTGCCAGCAGCTTAGCTGCAGGGCCCACAGATACGCAGTATTTT
J gene: TRBJ1-2; V gene: TRBV29-1; D gene: -; clone size: -; CDR3 protein: CSVEGGDKLYGYTF; CDR3 DNA: TGCAGCGTTGAAGGCGGAGACAAACTCTATGGCTACACCTTC
J gene: TRBJ1-1; V gene: TRBV10-3; D gene: -; clone size: -; CDR3 protein: CAITNDRTGSEAFF; CDR3 DNA: TGTGCCATCACTAATGACAGGACGGGCTCTGAAGCTTTCTTT
J gene: TRBJ2-7; V gene: TRBV7-2; D gene: TRBD2; clone size: many; CDR3 protein: CASSLVAGGPYEQYF; CDR3 DNA: TGTGCCAGCAGCTTAGTGGCGGGAGGGCCTTACGAGCAGTACTTC
J gene: TRBJ2-3; V gene: TRBV20-1; D gene: -; clone size: many; CDR3 protein: CSARFAGTDTQYF; CDR3 DNA: TGCAGTGCTAGATTCGCCGGCACAGATACGCAGTATTTT
J gene: TRBJ2-7; V gene: TRBV20-1; D gene: TRBD1; clone size: many; CDR3 protein: CSANRDRGYEQYF; CDR3 DNA: TGCAGTGCCAACCGGGACAGGGGTTACGAGCAGTACTTC